This T cell receptor beta chain was identified during a study of OX40 agonist ivuxolimab in advanced cancers. Study summary: The eligibility criteria allowed prior anti-PD-1, anti-PD-L1 or anti-CTLA-4 therapy, and roughly 39% had some. Among those treated, three patients had partial responses, one with hepatocellular carcinoma and two with cutaneous melanoma. General study results and limits: CD4+ T cells averaged fewer expanded clones than CD8+ T cells.

Comments on this clone: Antigen: not known.

This CDR3 comprises 14 residues. The germline V gene encodes CDR1 MNHNS and CDR2 SASEGT. Between the trimmed V and J ends, which lost 7 bases and 5 bases, there was a span of 17 bases. Only in-frame clones appear in the TCRdb table, and some are missing; sequencing was by immunoSEQ multiplex PCR. The sample records around 73,000 clones, 70% to 90% being singletons. Blood sampling was done at baseline, cycle 4 day 1, and cycle 7 day 1. Sequenced here: CD4+ or CD8+ T cells sorted from blood, sampled in a trial of the OX40 agonist ivuxolimab. This chain uses TRBV6-1 with TRBJ1-2; a weak D match, TRBD1 (5 bases). The TCR was taken from an adult with an advanced solid tumor such as melanoma, head and neck, liver or kidney cancer. The CDR3 loop is CASTTTERGYGYTF. In nucleotides, the CDR3 is TGTGCCAGCACCACGACAGAACGGGGGTATGGCTACACCTTC.